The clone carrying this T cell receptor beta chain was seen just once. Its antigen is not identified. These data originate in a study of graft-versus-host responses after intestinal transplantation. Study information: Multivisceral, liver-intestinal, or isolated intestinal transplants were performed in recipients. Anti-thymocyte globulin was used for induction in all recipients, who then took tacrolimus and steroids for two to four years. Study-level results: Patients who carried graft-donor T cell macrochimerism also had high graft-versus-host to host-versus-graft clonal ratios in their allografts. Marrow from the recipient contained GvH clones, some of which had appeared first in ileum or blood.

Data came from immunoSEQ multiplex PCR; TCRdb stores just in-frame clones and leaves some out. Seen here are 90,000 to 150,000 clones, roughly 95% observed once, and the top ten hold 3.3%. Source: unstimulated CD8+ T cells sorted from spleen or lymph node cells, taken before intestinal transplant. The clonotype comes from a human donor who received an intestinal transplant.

CDR3 sequence: CASSFTVRSNGYTF. The CDR3 DNA is TGTGCCAGCAGTTTTACAGTTCGATCTAATGGCTACACCTTC. The rearrangement links TRBV28 to TRBJ1-2; D not certain. V gave up 3 bases and J gave up 6 bases, with 14 bases separating them. The germline V gene encodes CDR1 MDHEN and CDR2 SYDVKM. There are 14 residues in the CDR3.